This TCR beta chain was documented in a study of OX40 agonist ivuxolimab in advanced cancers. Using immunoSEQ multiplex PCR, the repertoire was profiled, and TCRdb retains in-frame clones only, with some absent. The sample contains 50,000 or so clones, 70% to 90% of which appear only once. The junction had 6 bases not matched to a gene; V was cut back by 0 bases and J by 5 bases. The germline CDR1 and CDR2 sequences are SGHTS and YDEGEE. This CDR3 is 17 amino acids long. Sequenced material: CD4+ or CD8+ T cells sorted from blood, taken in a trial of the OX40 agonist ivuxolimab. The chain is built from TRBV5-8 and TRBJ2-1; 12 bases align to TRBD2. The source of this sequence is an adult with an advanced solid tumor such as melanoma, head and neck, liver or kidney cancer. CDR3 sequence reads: CASSLGLLAGGNNEQFF. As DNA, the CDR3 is TGTGCCAGCAGCTTGGGGCTTCTAGCGGGAGGGAACAATGAGCAGTTCTTC.